This T cell receptor beta chain was identified in a study of T cells in Graves' hyperthyroidism and ophthalmopathy. Researchers took RNA transcripts and amplified the TCR beta CDR3 regions from them. HTBI primers were the set used in a first-round RT-PCR of the TCR CDR3. Via MiXCR, TCRdb re-called the multiplex PCR reads, giving one row per CDR3 protein. The sample lists over 150,000 distinct CDR3 sequences, around a sixth seen once, with about 50% in the top ten. This clonotype was detected many times. This CDR3 contains 15 residues. The V gene's germline CDR1 is SGDLS and CDR2 YYNGEE. The ends lost 0 bases at V and 1 base at J; junction bases unmatched: 4.

The J gene is TRBJ2-7, the V gene TRBV9; 7 nucleotides line up with TRBD2. This clonotype was obtained from a woman aged 45-59 years with Graves' hyperthyroidism. Sequencing input: blood. The CDR3 DNA reads TGTGCCAGCAGCGTAGGAGCGGGACTATCCTACGAGCAGTACTTC. It encodes CASSVGAGLSYEQYF.